A selection of T cell receptor beta chains follows, all from one sample in a study of tumor-infiltrating T cells and Merkel cell polyomavirus. TCRdb's copy holds only in-frame clones and misses some; the assay was immunoSEQ multiplex PCR. In the table there are more than 20,000 clones, about 85% of which are singletons. The sample comprised lymph node tissue. These receptors came from a man over 45 with Merkel cell carcinoma. Both conserved end residues are part of each CDR3. Fields, in order: D gene, clone size, J gene, V gene, CDR3 protein, CDR3 DNA. A D gene is named only where the DNA matches it firmly. Rows give clone size only sometimes, using once, few, many, or a class for an expanded clone.

.,few,TRBJ1-6,TRBV7-8,CASSSTRTLPSNSPLHF,TGTGCCAGCAGCTCGACCCGGACTCTCCCATCAAATTCACCCCTCCACTTT
.,.,TRBJ2-1,TRBV5-1,CASSLASAAYNEQFF,TGCGCCAGCAGCTTGGCTAGCGCTGCCTACAATGAGCAGTTCTTC
TRBD2,.,TRBJ2-7,TRBV28,CASLGGRAYEQYF,TGTGCCAGCCTCGGGGGGAGGGCCTACGAGCAGTACTTC
.,.,TRBJ2-7,TRBV5-4,CASSLGGPPGYEQYF,TGTGCCAGCAGCTTGGGCGGGCCCCCCGGGTACGAGCAGTACTTC
.,.,TRBJ2-3,TRBV19,CASSIGAGTDTQYF,TGTGCCAGTAGTATTGGGGCAGGCACAGATACGCAGTATTTT
TRBD1,.,TRBJ1-2,TRBV28,CAADTRDRVTVYGYTF,TGTGCCGCTGACACTAGGGACAGGGTTACGGTTTATGGCTACACCTTC
.,.,TRBJ1-3,TRBV6-5,CASHSSSGNTIYF,TGTGCCAGTCATTCGAGCTCTGGAAACACCATATATTTT
.,.,TRBJ2-7,TRBV4-2,CASSQDGGLGWEQYF,TGTGCCAGCAGCCAAGATGGCGGGCTCGGTTGGGAGCAGTACTTC
.,.,TRBJ1-3,TRBV10-2,CASISSGNTIYF,TGCGCCAGCATCAGTTCTGGAAACACCATATATTTT
TRBD1,.,TRBJ2-5,TRBV10-3,CAIRGQGLGETQYF,TGTGCCATCCGGGGACAGGGCCTTGGAGAGACCCAGTACTTC
.,once,TRBJ1-1,TRBV6-1,CASTEGGGTEAFF,TGTGCCAGCACCGAAGGGGGGGGCACTGAAGCTTTCTTT
TRBD1,once,TRBJ2-7,TRBV7-2,CASSLRPGQGAYSYEQYF,TGTGCCAGCAGCCTCAGACCGGGACAGGGGGCCTACTCCTACGAGCAGTACTTC
.,.,TRBJ2-3,TRBV5-8,CASSHTPRVRDTQYF,TGTGCCAGCAGCCACACCCCCAGGGTCAGGGATACGCAGTATTTT
.,few,TRBJ2-7,TRBV5-1,CASSLGPGFSYEQYF,TGCGCCAGCAGCTTGGGCCCAGGGTTCTCCTACGAGCAGTACTTC
.,.,TRBJ2-7,TRBV28,CASSSVGEQYF,TGTGCCAGCAGTTCCGTGGGCGAGCAGTACTTC
.,.,TRBJ2-5,TRBV11-2,CASSPSRRVGGEETQYF,TGTGCCAGCAGCCCATCTCGTCGAGTAGGGGGAGAGGAGACCCAGTACTTC
TRBD2,.,TRBJ2-7,TRBV29-1,CSVGLAAYEQYF,TGCAGCGTCGGACTAGCAGCTTACGAGCAGTACTTC